Presented here are 16 T cell receptor beta chains from one specimen sequenced in a study of shared clonotypes between healthy human individuals. Assay used: immunoSEQ multiplex PCR; TCRdb lists only in-frame clones, some missing. The sample shows 450,000 to 600,000 clones, 70% to 80% of them seen only once. Sequenced: PBMCs. These receptors all come from a woman aged 40 to 49 in good health. Some clones in this sample may be carry-over from other donors' samples.

This rearrangement joins TRBV7-2 to TRBJ2-5; 9 bases agree with TRBD2. The end of the DNA fits TRBJ2-7 better, so the J call may be wrong. CDR1 is SGHTA and CDR2 is FQGNSA in the germline V gene. There are 15 residues in the CDR3. CDR3 region: CASSFTSGQLYEQYF. DNA of the CDR3: TGTGCCAGCAGCTTTACTAGCGGGCAGCTCTACGAGCAGTACTTC.

This clone has only a few counts. This chain links TRBV7-2 with TRBJ2-7; D is possibly TRBD1 (6 bases). The CDR3 contains 14 residues. Germline values: CDR1 SGHTA, CDR2 FQGNSA. Trimming pared 4 bases from V and 3 bases from J, leaving 13 bases between. The CDR3 is CASSSSQGFYEQYF. The CDR3 nucleotides read TGTGCCAGCAGCTCCTCTCAGGGGTTCTACGAGCAGTACTTC.

The V call is TRBV6-6, the J call TRBJ2-3; a weak D match, TRBD1 (6 bases). With 5 bases removed from V and 10 bases from J, the gap between germline ends came to 22 bases. This CDR3 has 15 amino acids. Looked up from germline, CDR1 is MNHNY and CDR2 is SVGAGI (reference sequence). CDR3 nucleotides: TGTGCCAGCAGTACCGGGACAAGAGTCAAACCTCCGCAGTATTTT. Translation: CASSTGTRVKPPQYF.

The genes are TRBV5-8 and TRBJ1-1; D might be TRBD1 (5 bases). Per the germline V gene, CDR1 is SGHTS and CDR2 is YDEGEE. The ends were cut back, 3 bases at V and 5 bases at J, with 11 bases in the middle. The CDR3 spans 13 residues. CDR3: CASSWGTPTEAFF. The DNA of the CDR3 is TGTGCCAGCAGCTGGGGGACTCCAACTGAAGCTTTCTTT.

A few counts support this clone. The rearrangement joins TRBV27 to TRBJ1-2; unclear D gene. CDR1 and CDR2 (germline): MNHEY, SMNVEV (reference sequence). This CDR3 spans 13 amino acids. V was cut by 0 bases and J by 4 bases, with 6 bases left in between. The DNA of the CDR3 is TGTGCCAGCAGTTTATCTCATACCTATGGCTACACCTTC. It encodes CASSLSHTYGYTF.

The chain employs TRBV5-8 and TRBJ2-2; D call uncertain. V was cut by 5 bases and J by 1 base, with 9 bases left in between. CDR3 length: 14 residues. CDR1 and CDR2 (germline): SGHTS, YDEGEE. The CDR3 reads CASSSRLNTGELFF. The CDR3 DNA sequence: TGTGCCAGCAGTTCTAGACTGAACACCGGGGAGCTGTTTTTT. Filled out from reference TRBV5-8 and TRBJ2-2, the complete variable domain reads EAGVTQSPTHLIKTRGQQATLRCSPISGHTSVYWYQQALGLGLQFLLWYDEGEERNRGNFPPRFSGRQFPNYSSELNVNALELEDSALYLCASSSRLNTGELFFGEGSRLTVL.

J is TRBJ1-1 and V is TRBV28; TRBD1 might be the D (6 bases). Germline CDR1 is MDHEN and CDR2 is SYDVKM. The CDR3 runs to 13 residues. The germline V and J ends were trimmed by 5 bases and 6 bases, with 13 bases remaining between them. The CDR3 DNA is TGTGCCAGCAGTAATACAGGGAGCTCTGAAGCTTTCTTT. This encodes CASSNTGSSEAFF.

This clone was detected only a few times. The chain links TRBV28 to TRBJ2-3; unclear D gene. The CDR3 runs to 13 residues. Germline CDR1 MDHEN, CDR2 SYDVKM. Trimming pared 5 bases from V and 6 bases from J, leaving 12 bases between. The CDR3: CASSNMTPDTQYF. The CDR3 nucleotides read TGTGCCAGCAGTAACATGACTCCGGATACGCAGTATTTT.

The J gene is TRBJ1-1, the V gene TRBV28, with 9 bases aligning to TRBD1. Germline trimming cut 6 bases from V and 10 bases from J; bases unmatched to any gene: 21. The CDR3 length is 17 residues. The germline gives CDR1 MDHEN, CDR2 SYDVKM. CDR3 amino acids: CASSPEPGQGFFGRAFF. The DNA of the CDR3 is TGTGCCAGCAGCCCCGAACCGGGACAGGGTTTTTTTGGGCGAGCTTTCTTT.

The chain links TRBV27 to TRBJ1-2; D is undetermined. The CDR3 has 14 residues. V lost 4 bases and J lost 8, with 17 bases in between. Germline CDR1 reads MNHEY; CDR2 reads SMNVEV (reference sequence). The CDR3 nucleotides are TGTGCCAGCAGTTCATCGGTGTGGGCAGAAGGCTACACCTTC. This translates into CASSSSVWAEGYTF.

The V and J genes are TRBV19 and TRBJ1-1, with D hard to call. Germline lookup yields CDR1 LNHDA and CDR2 SQIVND (reference sequence). Trimming took 6 bases from V and 4 from J, leaving 12 bases between them. The CDR3 sequence is 13 residues long. The CDR3 nucleotides are TGTGCCAGTAGCCCATATCGACGCACTGAAGCTTTCTTT. This codes for CASSPYRRTEAFF.

About this clone itself: Only one base separates this from a far larger clonotype, so it likely reflects a read error. V and J are TRBV4-3 and TRBJ2-2; D could derive from TRBD1 or TRBD2 (5 bases each). Germline CDR1 reads LGHNA; CDR2 reads YSLEER. This CDR3 region has 16 residues. V gave up 5 bases and J gave up 3 bases, with 16 bases separating them. CDR3 DNA sequence: TGCGCCAGCAGCTCACTCCCGGGACCTCACACCGGGGAGCTGTTTTTT. Protein: CASSSLPGPHTGELFF.

The J gene is TRBJ2-1, the V gene TRBV5-4; unclear D gene. This CDR3 comprises 16 residues. Germline CDR1 and CDR2: SGHNT and YYREEE (reference sequence). V lost 0 bases to trimming and J lost 0 bases, with 10 bases between them. DNA for the CDR3: TGTGCCAGCAGCTTGGACTGGACCAGCTCCTACAATGAGCAGTTCTTC. Translated: CASSLDWTSSYNEQFF.

This clone was counted a few times. The chain employs TRBV11-2 and TRBJ2-6; possibly TRBD1 for D (5 bases). V gave up 5 bases and J gave up 0 bases, with 17 bases separating them. Germline loops: CDR1 SGHAT, CDR2 FQNNGV. This CDR3 is built from 18 residues. Written as DNA, the CDR3 is TGTGCCAGCAGCCCCTCGCCCGGACAACTCTCTGGGGCCAACGTCCTGACTTTC. As protein: CASSPSPGQLSGANVLTF.

This chain joins TRBV19 and TRBJ2-3; the D is unclear. CDR3 length: 11 residues. The germline V gene encodes CDR1 LNHDA and CDR2 SQIVND (reference sequence). The ends were cut back, 3 bases at V and 6 bases at J, with 4 bases in the middle. DNA of the CDR3: TGTGCCAGTAGTATGTCTGATACGCAGTATTTT. Amino acid sequence: CASSMSDTQYF.

CDR3 nucleotide sequence: TGTGCCAGCAGCTTACAGGGAAGCCGGAGCAATCAGCCCCAGCATTTT. It yields the protein CASSLQGSRSNQPQHF. The chain couples TRBV7-8 to TRBJ1-5; D is perhaps TRBD1 (5 bases). The CDR3 runs 16 residues. V was shortened by 2 bases and J by 1 base, with 12 bases between the two germline ends. Germline V gene sequence: CDR1 SGHVS, CDR2 FQNEAQ.